The clone carrying this TCR beta chain was observed a few times. Per germline, CDR1 MNHEY and CDR2 SVGAGI. V lost 6 bases, J lost 1 base, and 12 bases lay in between. This CDR3 is 14 amino acids long. These data originate in a study of patients and donors after allogeneic stem cell transplantation. TCRdb redid the calling of the RT-PCR reads with MiXCR, one entry per CDR3 protein. The sample lists roughly 150,000 distinct CDR3 sequences, approximately 25% occurring once. The TCR was taken from a human donor who was either an allogeneic HSCT recipient or a stem cell or donor lymphocyte infusion donor (not recorded which). It is not recorded whose cells these are; they may come from a transplant donor. Sequencing input: blood, either unsorted or a sorted T cell fraction (not recorded which). This chain connects TRBV6-5 to TRBJ1-1, with D unresolved. CDR3 bases: TGTGCCAGCAGCGCCCTTGCTCGGAACACTGAAGCTTTCTTT. It specifies CASSALARNTEAFF.